What follows is one T cell receptor beta chain and its context. Repertoires were generated with immunoSEQ multiplex PCR, while TCRdb's copy carries only in-frame clones and drops some. Of around 300,000 clones in the sample, about nine tenths were seen once. This specimen comes from a study of blood T cell repertoires in COVID-19. The age range of participants was 18 to 89 years, with residence in about two dozen US areas. Among Cohort 3 donors, those recovered had two negative PCRs, clearance, or symptom resolution. Germline trimming cut 3 bases from V and 4 bases from J; bases unmatched to any gene: 1. The CDR3 consists of 13 residues. The germline V gene encodes CDR1 SGHRS and CDR2 YFSETQ.

Sequencing input: PBMCs or T cells enriched from blood (not recorded which). The sequence was collected from a woman aged 55-69 years who had recovered from COVID-19. The chain links TRBV5-1 to TRBJ1-1, with TRBD1 matching 9 bases. In DNA form, the CDR3 reads TGCGCCAGCAGCTCGGGACAGGGCACTGAAGCTTTCTTT. This encodes CASSSGQGTEAFF.